This T cell receptor beta chain was profiled in a study of T cell responses to AZD1222 COVID-19 vaccine. Study-wide results and limits: Females made up more of the donors, who were largely white British, and clonal diversity may have come out too low.

Second doses that came at about 4 or about 12 weeks were put together. This clone was counted only a few times. Antigen specificity is unknown. Here immunoSEQ multiplex PCR was the method, and the copy in TCRdb shows in-frame clones only, minus some. The sample yields over 50,000 clones, 81% seen once. This clonotype was obtained from an adult who received the AZD1222 COVID-19 vaccine. The sample consisted of peripheral blood, taken 28 days after the second AZD1222 dose.

CDR3 DNA sequence: TGTGCCAGTAGTATTGGCACAATCTATGGCTACACCTTC. Its translation: CASSIGTIYGYTF. The rearrangement uses TRBV19 and TRBJ1-2; D remains ambiguous. Trimming shortened V by 3 bases and J by 4 bases, and 9 bases separated the two germline ends. This CDR3 has 13 amino acids. Germline V lookup: CDR1 LNHDA, CDR2 SQIVND (reference sequence). The full variable domain, rest sourced from reference TRBV19 and TRBJ1-2, is DGGITQSPKYLFRKEGQNVTLSCEQNLNHDAMYWYRQDPGQGLRLIYYSQIVNDFQKGDIAEGYSVSREKKESFPLTVTSAQKNPTAFYLCASSIGTIYGYTFGSGTRLTVV.